This T cell receptor (beta chain) was obtained from a study of shared clonotypes between healthy human individuals. Execution of the assay was at deep level. In the study's own analysis: Junction-only immunoSEQ sequences carried no quality scores, so filtering differed. Sequencing used immunoSEQ multiplex PCR; TCRdb keeps in-frame clones, though not all of them. D and trimming come from the DNA, and the V and J calls and clone size come from that table. Of over a million clones detected, about 96% appear once; the ten largest clones hold more than 0.9%. The V and J ends lost 8 bases and 3 bases respectively, with 22 bases between them. The CDR3 covers 15 residues. Germline assignment: CDR1 SQVTM and CDR2 ANQGSEA. The investigators split CD4+ cells into a CD45RA+ naive subset and a CD45RA-negative memory subset.

The sequencing sample was made of naive CD4+ T cells sorted from blood. Subset here: CD45RA+ positively selected. This rearrangement joins TRBV29-1 to TRBJ1-1, with D possibly TRBD1 on 5 matching bases. This TCR was sampled from a man aged 25-45 years in good health. In nucleotides, the CDR3 is TGCAGCCAAACCAGGGACCCAATAGGGTACACTGAAGCTTTCTTT. Encoded protein: CSQTRDPIGYTEAFF.